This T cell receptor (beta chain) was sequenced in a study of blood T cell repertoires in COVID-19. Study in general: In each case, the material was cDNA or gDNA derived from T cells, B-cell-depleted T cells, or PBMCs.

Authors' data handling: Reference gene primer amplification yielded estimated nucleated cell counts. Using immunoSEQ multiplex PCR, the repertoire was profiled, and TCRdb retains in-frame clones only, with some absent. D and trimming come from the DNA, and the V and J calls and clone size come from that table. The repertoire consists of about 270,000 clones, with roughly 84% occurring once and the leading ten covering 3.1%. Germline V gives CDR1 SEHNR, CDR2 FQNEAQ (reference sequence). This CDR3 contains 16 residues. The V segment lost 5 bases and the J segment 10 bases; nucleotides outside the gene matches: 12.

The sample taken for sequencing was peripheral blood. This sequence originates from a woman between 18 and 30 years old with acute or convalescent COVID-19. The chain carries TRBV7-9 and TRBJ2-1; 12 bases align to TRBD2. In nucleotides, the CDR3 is TGTGCCAGCAGCGGATCCTCGACTAGCGGGAGTCGAGAGCAGTTCTTC. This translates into CASSGSSTSGSREQFF. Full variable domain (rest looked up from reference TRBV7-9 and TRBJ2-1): DTGVSQNPRHKITKRGQNVTFRCDPISEHNRLYWYRQTLGQGPEFLTYFQNEAQLEKSRLLSDRFSAERPKGSFSTLEIQRTEQGDSAMYLCASSGSSTSGSREQFFGPGTRLTVL.